Below, one TCR beta chain is given with its context. Its antigen has not been determined. No much larger clone is present one base from it, and per-base qualities are unavailable. The CDR3 regions of human TCRbeta chains were analyzed by immunosequencing. For the original study's pipeline: TCRs in the repertoires were compared against a reference library of SARS-CoV-2-specific TCRs that had been generated with the MIRA antigen-specificity platform. Breadth was defined as the fraction of unique TCRs that were SARS-CoV-2-associated. Depth was defined as the fraction of total T cells that were SARS-CoV-2-associated. Each spike-specific TCR was assigned to its reactive spike region and to a CD4 or CD8 class using the MIRA data. Log10-transformed breadth and depth values were compared by one-way ANOVA with Sidak's multiple comparisons tests. Here the immuneACCESS table is served through TCRdb, limited to in-frame sequences with V and J called. Missing clones are a known gap in these copies; in checked studies unresolved V genes cover under half, and the rest lacks a known reason. The V and J calls and the clone size are those of that table, but D and trimming were determined from the DNA. In all, the sample holds roughly 150,000 clones, and around 90% of those were seen once. The top ten constitute around 1.5% of the sample.

The sample's time point label, decoded: baseline before first vaccination. Vaccinee samples were obtained from the UK trials COV001 and COV002, which included a single-blind randomized controlled phase 2/3 trial of AZD1222 (ChAdOx1 nCoV-19) in healthy adults. Trial participant PBMC samples were collected at day 0 and day 28 after the second dose for TCRbeta chain sequencing. The sample is drawn from a study of T cell responses to AZD1222 COVID-19 vaccine (dated by TCRdb to the early 2020s). Turning to the overall study: Because spike-specific TCR depth and breadth did not differ between the two schedules, AZD1222 recipients who got a second dose at roughly 4 weeks were pooled with those who got a second dose at roughly 12 weeks. TCR sequencing covered fewer than 250 trial participants: about 210 given two doses of AZD1222 and approximately 26 given two doses of MenACWY control vaccine. Trial participants were enrolled by age into subgroups of 18-55, 56-69 and 70-plus years, and about 150, 27 and 61 TCR-sequenced participants, respectively, were included in these subgroups. Study-level results and caveats: The vaccine-associated CD4 TCRs covered the entire spike protein, and the dominant responses fell in regions 160-218 and 743-854. The 56-69-year group was small, and its depth increase did not reach significance, likely because of low power. Conclusions about previously exposed vaccinees are limited because only six or seven AZD1222 recipients were SARS-CoV-2 seropositive at baseline. Because no day 14 peak-response samples were available, repertoires were characterized only after the peak T cell response. Reportedly, almost half of the unique spike-specific TCRs recognized epitopes lying outside the regions that are mutated in the B.1.351 and B.1.1.7 variants. Participants were mostly white British and included more females than males, and it was suggested by the authors that clonal diversity may have been underestimated. A significant rise in spike-specific TCR breadth and depth was observed after two AZD1222 doses relative to day 0 and relative to MenACWY recipients.

CDR1 and CDR2 are read off the germline V gene as MRHNA and SNTAGT. Reading from cysteine to phenylalanine, the CDR3 counts 15 amino acids. The retained sequence is limited to the CDR3, 45 bases, with the frame set at the first base. V lost 3 bases and J lost 4 bases, and the count of bases not matched to a germline gene is 4. This clonotype originated in an adult in good health. Source: peripheral blood, taken on day 0 of AZD1222 vaccination. This receptor chain uses TRBV6-4 and TRBJ2-3, with TRBD2 matching 10 junction bases. The DNA is as follows: TGTGCCAGCAGTGAGAGCGGGAGGGCCGCAGATACGCAGTATTTT. It codes for CASSESGRAADTQYF.